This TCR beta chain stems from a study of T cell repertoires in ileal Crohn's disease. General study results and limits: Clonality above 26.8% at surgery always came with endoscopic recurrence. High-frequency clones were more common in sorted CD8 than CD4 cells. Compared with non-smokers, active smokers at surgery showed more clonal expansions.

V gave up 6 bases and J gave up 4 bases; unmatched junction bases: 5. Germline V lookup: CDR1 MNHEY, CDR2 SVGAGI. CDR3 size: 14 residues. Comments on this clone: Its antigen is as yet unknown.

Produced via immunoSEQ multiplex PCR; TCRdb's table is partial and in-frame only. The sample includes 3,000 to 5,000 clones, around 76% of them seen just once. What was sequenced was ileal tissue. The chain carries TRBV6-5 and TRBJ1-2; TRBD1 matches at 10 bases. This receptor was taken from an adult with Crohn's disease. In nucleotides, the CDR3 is TGTGCCAGCAGACCGGGACAGGGGAGCTATGGCTACACCTTC. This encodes CASRPGQGSYGYTF.